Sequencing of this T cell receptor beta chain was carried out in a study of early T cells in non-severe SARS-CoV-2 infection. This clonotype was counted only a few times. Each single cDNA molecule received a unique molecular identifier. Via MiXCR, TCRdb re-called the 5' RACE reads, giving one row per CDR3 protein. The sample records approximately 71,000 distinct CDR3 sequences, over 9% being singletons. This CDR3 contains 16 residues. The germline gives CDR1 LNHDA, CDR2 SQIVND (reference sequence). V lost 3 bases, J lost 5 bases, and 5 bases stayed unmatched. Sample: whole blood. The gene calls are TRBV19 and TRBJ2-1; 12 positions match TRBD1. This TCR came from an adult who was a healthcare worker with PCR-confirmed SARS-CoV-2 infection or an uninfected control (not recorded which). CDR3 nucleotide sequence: TGTGCCAGTAGTATGGGGACAGGGGGCGGCCACAATGAGCAGTTCTTC. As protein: CASSMGTGGGHNEQFF. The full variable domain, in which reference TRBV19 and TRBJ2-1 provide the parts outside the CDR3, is DGGITQSPKYLFRKEGQNVTLSCEQNLNHDAMYWYRQDPGQGLRLIYYSQIVNDFQKGDIAEGYSVSREKKESFPLTVTSAQKNPTAFYLCASSMGTGGGHNEQFFGPGTRLTVL.